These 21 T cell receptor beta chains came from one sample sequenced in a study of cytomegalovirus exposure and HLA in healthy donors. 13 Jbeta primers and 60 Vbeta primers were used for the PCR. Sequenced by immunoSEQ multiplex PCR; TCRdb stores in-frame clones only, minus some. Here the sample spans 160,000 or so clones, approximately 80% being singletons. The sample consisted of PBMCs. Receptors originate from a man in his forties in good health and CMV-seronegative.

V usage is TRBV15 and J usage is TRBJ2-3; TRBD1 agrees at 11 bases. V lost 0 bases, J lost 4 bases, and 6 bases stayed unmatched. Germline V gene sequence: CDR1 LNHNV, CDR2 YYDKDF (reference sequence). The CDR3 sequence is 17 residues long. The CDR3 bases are TGTGCCACCAGCAGAGATAGGGACAGGGGGTGGGCAGATACGCAGTATTTT. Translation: CATSRDRDRGWADTQYF.

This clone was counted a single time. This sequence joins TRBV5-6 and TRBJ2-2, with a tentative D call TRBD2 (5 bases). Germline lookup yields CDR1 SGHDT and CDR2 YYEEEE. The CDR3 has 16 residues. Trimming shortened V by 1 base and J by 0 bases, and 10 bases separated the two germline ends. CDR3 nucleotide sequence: TGTGCCAGCAGCTTGAGACTAAATCCGAACACCGGGGAGCTGTTTTTT. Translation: CASSLRLNPNTGELFF.

The CDR3 loop is CASSTSGRTEAFF. The CDR3 region has the DNA TGTGCCAGTAGTACCTCGGGGAGGACTGAAGCTTTCTTT. V and J are TRBV19 and TRBJ1-1; D gene uncertain. The V gene's germline CDR1 is LNHDA and CDR2 SQIVND (reference sequence). The CDR3 spans 13 residues. V was trimmed by 4 bases and J by 5 bases, leaving 11 bases between them.

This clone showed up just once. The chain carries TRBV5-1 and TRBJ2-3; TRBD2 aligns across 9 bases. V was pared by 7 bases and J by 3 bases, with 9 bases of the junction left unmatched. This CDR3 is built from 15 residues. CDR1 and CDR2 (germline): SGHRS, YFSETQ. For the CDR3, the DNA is TGCGCCAGCGGATCGGGACTAGCCGGTACAGATACGCAGTATTTT. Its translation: CASGSGLAGTDTQYF.

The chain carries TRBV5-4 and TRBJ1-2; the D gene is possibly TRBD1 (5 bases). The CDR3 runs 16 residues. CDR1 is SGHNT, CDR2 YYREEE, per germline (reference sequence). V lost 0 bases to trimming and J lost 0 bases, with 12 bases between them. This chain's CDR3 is CASSLGRGSSNYGYTF. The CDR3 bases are TGTGCCAGCAGCTTGGGGAGGGGCTCGTCTAACTATGGCTACACCTTC.

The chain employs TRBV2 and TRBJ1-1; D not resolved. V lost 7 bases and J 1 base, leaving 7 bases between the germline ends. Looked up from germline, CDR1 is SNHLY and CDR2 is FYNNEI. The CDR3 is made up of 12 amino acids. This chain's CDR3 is CASTRENTEAFF. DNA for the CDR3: TGTGCCAGCACTCGAGAGAACACTGAAGCTTTCTTT.

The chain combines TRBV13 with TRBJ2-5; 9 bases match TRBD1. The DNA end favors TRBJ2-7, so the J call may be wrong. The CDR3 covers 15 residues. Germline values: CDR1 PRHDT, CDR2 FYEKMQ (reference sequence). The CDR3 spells CASSLRRTGAYEQYF. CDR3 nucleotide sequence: TGTGCCAGCAGCTTAAGGCGGACAGGGGCCTACGAGCAGTACTTC.

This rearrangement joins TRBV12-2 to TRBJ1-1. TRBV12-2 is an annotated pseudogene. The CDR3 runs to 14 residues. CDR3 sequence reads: CASRLPREDTEAFF. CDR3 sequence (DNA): TGTGCAAGTCGCCTACCCAGGGAGGACACTGAAGCTTTCTTT.

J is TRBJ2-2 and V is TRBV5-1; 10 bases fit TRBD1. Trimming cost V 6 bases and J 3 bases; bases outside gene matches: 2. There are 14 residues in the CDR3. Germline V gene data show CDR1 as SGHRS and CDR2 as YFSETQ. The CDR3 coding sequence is TGCGCCAGCAAGGGACAGGGGTACACCGGGGAGCTGTTTTTT. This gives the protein CASKGQGYTGELFF.

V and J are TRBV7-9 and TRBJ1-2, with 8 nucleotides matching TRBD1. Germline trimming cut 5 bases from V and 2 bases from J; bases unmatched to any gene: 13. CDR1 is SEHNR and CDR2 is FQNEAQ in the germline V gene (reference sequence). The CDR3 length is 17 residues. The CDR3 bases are TGTGCCAGCAGCCTGGACCCTCGACAGGGGATCAACTATGGCTACACCTTC. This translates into CASSLDPRQGINYGYTF.

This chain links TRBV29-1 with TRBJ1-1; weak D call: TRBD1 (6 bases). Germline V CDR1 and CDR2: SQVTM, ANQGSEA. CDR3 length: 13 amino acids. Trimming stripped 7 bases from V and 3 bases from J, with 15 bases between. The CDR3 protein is CSASKQGYTEAFF. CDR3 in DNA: TGCAGCGCCTCGAAACAGGGCTACACTGAAGCTTTCTTT.

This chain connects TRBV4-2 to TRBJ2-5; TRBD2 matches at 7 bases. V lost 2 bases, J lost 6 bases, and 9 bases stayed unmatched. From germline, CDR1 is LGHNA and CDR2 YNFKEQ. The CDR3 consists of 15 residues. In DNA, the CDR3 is TGTGCCAGCAGCCAATTGCGGGGGAATTCCCAGACCCAGTACTTC. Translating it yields CASSQLRGNSQTQYF.

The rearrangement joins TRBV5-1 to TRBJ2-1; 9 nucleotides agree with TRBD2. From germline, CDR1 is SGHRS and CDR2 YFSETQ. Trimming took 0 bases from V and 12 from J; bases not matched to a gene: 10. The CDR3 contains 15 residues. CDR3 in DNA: TGCGCCAGCAGCTTGGATACTAGCGGGTCTGAAGGGCAGTTCTTC. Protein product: CASSLDTSGSEGQFF.

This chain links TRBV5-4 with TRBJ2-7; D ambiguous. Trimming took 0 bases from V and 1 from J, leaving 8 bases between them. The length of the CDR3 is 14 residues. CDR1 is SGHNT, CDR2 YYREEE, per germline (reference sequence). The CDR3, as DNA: TGTGCCAGCAGCTTGGTCGGCGGATCCTACGAGCAGTACTTC. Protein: CASSLVGGSYEQYF.

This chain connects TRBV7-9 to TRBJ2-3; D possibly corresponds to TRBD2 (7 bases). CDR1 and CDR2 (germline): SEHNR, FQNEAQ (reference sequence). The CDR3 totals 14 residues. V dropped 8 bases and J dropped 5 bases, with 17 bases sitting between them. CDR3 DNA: TGTGCCAGCGCCGTGGGGGGGGGCGGAGATACGCAGTATTTT. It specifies CASAVGGGGDTQYF. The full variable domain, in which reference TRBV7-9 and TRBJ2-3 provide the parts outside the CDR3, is DTGVSQNPRHKITKRGQNVTFRCDPISEHNRLYWYRQTLGQGPEFLTYFQNEAQLEKSRLLSDRFSAERPKGSFSTLEIQRTEQGDSAMYLCASAVGGGGDTQYFGPGTRLTVL.

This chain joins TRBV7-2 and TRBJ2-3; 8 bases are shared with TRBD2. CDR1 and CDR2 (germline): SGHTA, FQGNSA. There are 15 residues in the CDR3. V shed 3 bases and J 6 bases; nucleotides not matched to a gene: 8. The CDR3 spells CASSFFAGGRDTQYF. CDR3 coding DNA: TGTGCCAGCAGCTTCTTTGCGGGGGGCAGGGATACGCAGTATTTT.

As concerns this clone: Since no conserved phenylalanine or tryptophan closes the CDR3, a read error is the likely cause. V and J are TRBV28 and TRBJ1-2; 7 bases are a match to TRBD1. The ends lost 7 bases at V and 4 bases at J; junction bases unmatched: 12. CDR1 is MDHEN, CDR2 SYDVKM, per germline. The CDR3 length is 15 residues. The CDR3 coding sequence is TGTGCCAGCATGACAGGGCACGGGGTTAGCTATGGCTACACCCTC. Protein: CASMTGHGVSYGYTL.

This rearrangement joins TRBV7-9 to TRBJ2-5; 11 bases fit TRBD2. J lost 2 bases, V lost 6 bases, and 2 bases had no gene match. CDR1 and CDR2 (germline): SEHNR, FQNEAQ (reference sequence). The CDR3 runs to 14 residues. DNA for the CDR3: TGTGCCAGCAGTCGACTAGCGGGGCAAGAGACCCAGTACTTC. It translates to CASSRLAGQETQYF.

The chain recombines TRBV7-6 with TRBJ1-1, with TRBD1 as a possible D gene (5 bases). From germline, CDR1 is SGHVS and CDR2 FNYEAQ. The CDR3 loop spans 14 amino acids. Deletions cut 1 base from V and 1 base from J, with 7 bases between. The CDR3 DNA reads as TGTGCCAGCAGCTTAGGTCAGGGGAACACTGAAGCTTTCTTT. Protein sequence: CASSLGQGNTEAFF.

The CDR3 loop is CASSLSGTGVYGYTF. The DNA for the CDR3 is TGTGCCAGCAGCTTATCCGGGACAGGGGTCTATGGCTACACCTTC. This chain uses TRBV9 with TRBJ1-2; the match to TRBD1 covers 10 bases. This CDR3 has 15 amino acids. From germline, CDR1 is SGDLS and CDR2 YYNGEE. V lost 4 bases, J lost 4 bases, and 7 bases stayed unmatched.

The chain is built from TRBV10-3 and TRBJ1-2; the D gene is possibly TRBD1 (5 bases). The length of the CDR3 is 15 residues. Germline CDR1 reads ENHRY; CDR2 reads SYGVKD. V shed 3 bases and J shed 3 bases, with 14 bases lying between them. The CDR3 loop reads CAISDLGHTDYGYTF. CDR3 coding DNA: TGTGCCATCAGTGACCTAGGACATACTGACTATGGCTACACCTTC.